Below are 2 T cell receptor beta chains sequenced from a single sample in a study of T cell repertoires in cytomegalovirus infection. MiXCR, applied by TCRdb to the reads, yields one record per CDR3 protein. This sample has about 330,000 distinct CDR3 sequences; 9% to 9.5% occur once, and the top ten carry around 4.5%. What was sequenced was PBMCs. The receptor set was obtained from a human donor in good health (CMV status not recorded). Some clones in this sample may be carry-over from other donors' samples.

This clonotype was recorded a few times. The genes are TRBV12-3 or TRBV12-4 and TRBJ1-2, with 10 bases aligning to TRBD1. Trimming cost V 6 bases and J 7 bases; bases outside gene matches: 8. The CDR3 is made up of 14 amino acids. The CDR3 loop is CASRSPGTGVGYTF. The CDR3 coding sequence is TGTGCCAGCAGGTCCCCCGGGACAGGGGTTGGCTACACCTTC.

This chain links TRBV12-3 or TRBV12-4 with TRBJ1-2; D call uncertain. Trimming cost V 1 base and J 8 bases, with 17 bases left between them. This CDR3 has 15 residues. In nucleotides, the CDR3 is TGTGCCAGCAGTTTAGGGCAGGCGTACCGTTCGGGCTACACCTTC. Residues: CASSLGQAYRSGYTF.